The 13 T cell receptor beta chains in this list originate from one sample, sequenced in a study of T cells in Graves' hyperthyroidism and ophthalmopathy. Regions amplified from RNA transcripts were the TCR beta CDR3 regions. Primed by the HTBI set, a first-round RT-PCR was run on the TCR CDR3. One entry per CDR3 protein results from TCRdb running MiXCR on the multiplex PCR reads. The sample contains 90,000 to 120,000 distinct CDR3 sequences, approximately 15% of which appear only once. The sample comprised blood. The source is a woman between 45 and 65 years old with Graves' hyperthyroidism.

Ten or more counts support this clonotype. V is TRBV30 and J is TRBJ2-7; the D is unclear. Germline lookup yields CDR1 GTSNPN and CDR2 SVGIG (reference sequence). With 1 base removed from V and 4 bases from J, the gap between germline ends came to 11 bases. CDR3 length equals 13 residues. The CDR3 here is CAWSATAAYEQYF. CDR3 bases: TGTGCCTGGAGTGCTACAGCAGCGTACGAGCAGTACTTC.

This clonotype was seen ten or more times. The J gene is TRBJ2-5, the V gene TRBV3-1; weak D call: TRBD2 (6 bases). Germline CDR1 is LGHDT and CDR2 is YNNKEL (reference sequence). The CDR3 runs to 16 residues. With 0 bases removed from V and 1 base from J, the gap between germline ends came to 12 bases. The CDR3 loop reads CASSQDSGSGQETQYF. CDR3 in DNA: TGTGCCAGCAGCCAAGATTCGGGTAGCGGCCAAGAGACCCAGTACTTC.

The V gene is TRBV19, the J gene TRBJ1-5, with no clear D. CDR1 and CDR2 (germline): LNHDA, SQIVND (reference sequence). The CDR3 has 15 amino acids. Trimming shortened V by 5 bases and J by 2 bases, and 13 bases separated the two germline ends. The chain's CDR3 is CASSPRIGGNQPQHF. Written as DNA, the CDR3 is TGTGCCAGTAGTCCCAGAATCGGTGGCAATCAGCCCCAGCATTTT.

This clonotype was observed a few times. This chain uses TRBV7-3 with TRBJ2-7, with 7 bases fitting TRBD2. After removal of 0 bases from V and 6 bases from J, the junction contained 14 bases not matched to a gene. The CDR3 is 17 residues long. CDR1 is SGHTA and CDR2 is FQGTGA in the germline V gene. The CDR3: CASSLTCAGTKGGEQYV. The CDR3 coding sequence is TGTGCCAGCAGCTTAACTTGCGCCGGGACTAAAGGCGGCGAGCAGTACGTC.

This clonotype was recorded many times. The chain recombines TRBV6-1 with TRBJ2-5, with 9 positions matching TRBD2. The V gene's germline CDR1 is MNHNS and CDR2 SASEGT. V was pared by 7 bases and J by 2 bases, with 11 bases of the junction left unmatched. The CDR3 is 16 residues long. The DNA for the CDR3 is TGTGCCAGCAATCTGCGACTAGCGGATCCTCAAGAGACCCAGTACTTC. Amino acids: CASNLRLADPQETQYF.

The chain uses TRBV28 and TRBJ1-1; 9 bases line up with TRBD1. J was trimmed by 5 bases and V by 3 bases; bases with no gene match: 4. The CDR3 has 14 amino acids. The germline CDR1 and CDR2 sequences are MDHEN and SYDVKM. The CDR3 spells CASSLGTGRTEAFF. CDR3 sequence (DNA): TGTGCCAGCAGTTTGGGGACAGGGCGGACTGAAGCTTTCTTT.

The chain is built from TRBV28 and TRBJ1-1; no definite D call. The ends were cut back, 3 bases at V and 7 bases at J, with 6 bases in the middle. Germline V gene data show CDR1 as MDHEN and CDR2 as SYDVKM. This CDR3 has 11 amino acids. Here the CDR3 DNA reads TGTGCCAGCAGTTTGGGATTTGAAGCTTTCTTT. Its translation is CASSLGFEAFF.

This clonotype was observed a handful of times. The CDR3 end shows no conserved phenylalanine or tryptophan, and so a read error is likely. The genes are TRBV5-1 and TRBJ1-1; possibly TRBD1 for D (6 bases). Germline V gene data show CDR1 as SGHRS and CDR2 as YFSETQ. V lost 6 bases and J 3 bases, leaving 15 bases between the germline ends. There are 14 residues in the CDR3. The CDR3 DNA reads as TGCGCCAGCACCCGGTCAGGGGCTGACACTGAAGCTTTCCTT. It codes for CASTRSGADTEAFL.

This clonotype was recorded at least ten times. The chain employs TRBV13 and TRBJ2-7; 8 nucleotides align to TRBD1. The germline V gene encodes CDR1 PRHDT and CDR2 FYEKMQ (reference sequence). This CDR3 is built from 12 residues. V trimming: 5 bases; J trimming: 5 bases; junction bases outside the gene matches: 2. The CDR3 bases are TGTGCCAGCAGCAAGACAGGGGACGAGCAGTACTTC. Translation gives CASSKTGDEQYF.

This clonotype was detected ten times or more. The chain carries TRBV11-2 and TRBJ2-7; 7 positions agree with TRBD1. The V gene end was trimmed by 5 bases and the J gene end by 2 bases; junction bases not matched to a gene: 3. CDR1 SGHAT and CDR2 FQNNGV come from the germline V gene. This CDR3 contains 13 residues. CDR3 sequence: CASSQGQTYEQYF. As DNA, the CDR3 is TGTGCCAGCAGCCAGGGACAGACCTACGAGCAGTACTTC.

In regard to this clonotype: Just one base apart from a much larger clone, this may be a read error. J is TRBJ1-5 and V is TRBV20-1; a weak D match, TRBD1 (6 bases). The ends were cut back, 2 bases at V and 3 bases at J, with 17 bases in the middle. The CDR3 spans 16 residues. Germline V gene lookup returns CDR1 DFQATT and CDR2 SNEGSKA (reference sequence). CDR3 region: CSARPGVWDINQPQHF. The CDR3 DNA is TGCAGTGCTAGACCGGGGGTGTGGGACATCAATCAGCCCCAGCATTTT.

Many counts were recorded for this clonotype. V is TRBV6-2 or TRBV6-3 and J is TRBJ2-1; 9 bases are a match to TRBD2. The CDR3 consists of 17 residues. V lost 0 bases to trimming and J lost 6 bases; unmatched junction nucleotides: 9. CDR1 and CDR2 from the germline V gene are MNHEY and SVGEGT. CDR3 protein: CASSYSREAGGRNEQFF. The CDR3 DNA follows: TGTGCCAGCAGTTACTCCCGGGAAGCGGGAGGTCGCAATGAGCAGTTCTTC.

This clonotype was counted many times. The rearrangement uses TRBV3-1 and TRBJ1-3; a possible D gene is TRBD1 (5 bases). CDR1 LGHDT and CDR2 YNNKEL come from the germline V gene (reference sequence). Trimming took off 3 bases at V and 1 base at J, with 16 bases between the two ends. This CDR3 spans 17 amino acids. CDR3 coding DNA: TGTGCCAGCAGCCAGCTACGAAGACAGATATCTGGAAACACCATATATTTT. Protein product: CASSQLRRQISGNTIYF.